This TCR beta chain comes out of a study of cytomegalovirus exposure and HLA in healthy donors. The CDR3 spans 15 residues. Germline CDR1 SGHTA, CDR2 FQGNSA. The V and J ends lost 5 bases and 0 bases, in that order; junction bases with no gene match: 4. Both 60 Vbeta primers and 13 Jbeta primers went into the PCR. Sequencing used immunoSEQ multiplex PCR; TCRdb keeps in-frame clones, though not all of them. Its clone listing holds about 88,000 clones. The TCR was taken from a girl aged 10 to 17 in good health and CMV-seropositive. The V call is TRBV7-2, the J call TRBJ1-5; 7 bases map to TRBD1. Sequencing used PBMCs. CDR3 sequence: CASSPGTVSNQPQHF. CDR3 nucleotide sequence: TGTGCCAGCAGCCCTGGGACAGTTAGCAATCAGCCCCAGCATTTT.